This T cell receptor beta chain comes out of a study of blood T cell repertoires in COVID-19. How the authors handled the data: Amplification of reference gene primers was used by the study to estimate nucleated cell counts. The method was immunoSEQ multiplex PCR; TCRdb's version includes in-frame clones alone and lacks a portion of them. The D gene and trimming were derived from the DNA, and the V and J assignments and clone size from that table. The sample lists 200,000 to 250,000 clones; approximately 91% were seen once. The germline V gene encodes CDR1 MGHRA and CDR2 YSYEKL. V lost 4 bases, J lost 3 bases, and 7 bases stayed unmatched. This CDR3 contains 15 residues.

The TCR originated in a man in his sixties who had recovered from COVID-19. The specimen was peripheral blood. This chain links TRBV4-1 with TRBJ1-2; 8 bases map to TRBD1. This CDR3 reads CASSRTTGGDYGYTF. For the CDR3, the DNA is TGCGCCAGCAGCCGCACTACAGGGGGAGACTATGGCTACACCTTC.